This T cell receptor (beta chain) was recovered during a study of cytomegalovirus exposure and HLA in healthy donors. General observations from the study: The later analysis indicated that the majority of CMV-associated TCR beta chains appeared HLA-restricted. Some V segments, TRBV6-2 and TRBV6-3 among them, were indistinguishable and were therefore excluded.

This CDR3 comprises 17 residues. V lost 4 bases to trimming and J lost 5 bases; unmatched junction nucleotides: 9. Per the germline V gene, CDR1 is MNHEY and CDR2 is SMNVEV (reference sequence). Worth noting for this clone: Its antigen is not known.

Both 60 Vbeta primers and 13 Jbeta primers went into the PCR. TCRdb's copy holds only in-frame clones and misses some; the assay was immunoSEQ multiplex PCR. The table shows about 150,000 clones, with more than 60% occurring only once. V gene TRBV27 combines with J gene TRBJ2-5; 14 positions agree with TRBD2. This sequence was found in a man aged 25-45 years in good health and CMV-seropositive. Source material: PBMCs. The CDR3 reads CASSYGTSGRSRETQYF. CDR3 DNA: TGTGCCAGCAGTTATGGGACTAGCGGGAGAAGTAGGGAGACCCAGTACTTC.